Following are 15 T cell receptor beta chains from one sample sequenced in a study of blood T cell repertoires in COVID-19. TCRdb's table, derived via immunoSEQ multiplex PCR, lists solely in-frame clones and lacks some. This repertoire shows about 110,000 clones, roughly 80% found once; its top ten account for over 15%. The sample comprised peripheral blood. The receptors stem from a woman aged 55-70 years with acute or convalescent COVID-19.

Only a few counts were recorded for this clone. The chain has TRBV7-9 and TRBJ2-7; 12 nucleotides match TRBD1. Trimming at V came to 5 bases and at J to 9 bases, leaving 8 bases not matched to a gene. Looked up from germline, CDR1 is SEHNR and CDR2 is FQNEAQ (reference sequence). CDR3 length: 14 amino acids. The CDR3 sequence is CASSPGTGGPGQYF. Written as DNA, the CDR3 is TGTGCCAGCAGCCCTGGGACAGGGGGCCCGGGGCAGTACTTC.

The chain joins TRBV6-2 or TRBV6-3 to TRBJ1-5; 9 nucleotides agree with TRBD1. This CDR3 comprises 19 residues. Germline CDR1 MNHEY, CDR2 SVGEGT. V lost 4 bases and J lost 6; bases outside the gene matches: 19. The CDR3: CASSSPYTWTGEGIQPQHF. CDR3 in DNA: TGTGCCAGCAGTTCCCCCTACACCTGGACAGGGGAAGGTATTCAGCCCCAGCATTTT.

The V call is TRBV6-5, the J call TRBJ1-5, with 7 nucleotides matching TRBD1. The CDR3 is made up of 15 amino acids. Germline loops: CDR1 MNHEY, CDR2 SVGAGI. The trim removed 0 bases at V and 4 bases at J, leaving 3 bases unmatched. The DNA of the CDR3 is TGTGCCAGCAGTTACTCTAGCAGGGGGAATCAGCCCCAGCATTTT. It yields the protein CASSYSSRGNQPQHF.

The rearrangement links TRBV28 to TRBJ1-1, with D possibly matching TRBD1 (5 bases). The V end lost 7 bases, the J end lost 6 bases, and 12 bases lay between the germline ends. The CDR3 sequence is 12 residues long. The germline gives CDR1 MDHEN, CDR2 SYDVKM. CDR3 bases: TGTGCCAGCATGGCAGGGCAAGCTGAAGCTTTCTTT. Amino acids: CASMAGQAEAFF.

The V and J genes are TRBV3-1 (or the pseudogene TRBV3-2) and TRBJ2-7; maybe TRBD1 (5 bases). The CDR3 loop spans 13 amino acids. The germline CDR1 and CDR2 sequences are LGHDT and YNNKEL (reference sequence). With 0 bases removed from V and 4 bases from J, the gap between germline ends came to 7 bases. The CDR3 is CASSQEGVYEQYF. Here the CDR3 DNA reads TGTGCCAGCAGCCAAGAAGGGGTTTACGAGCAGTACTTC.

The CDR3 region is CAISDGFRQPQHF. The DNA of the CDR3 is TGTGCCATCAGTGACGGGTTTCGTCAGCCCCAGCATTTT. J is TRBJ1-5 and V is TRBV10-3; no firm D call. V lost 3 bases, J lost 6 bases, and 9 bases lay in between. The germline V gene encodes CDR1 ENHRY and CDR2 SYGVKD. The CDR3 runs 13 residues.

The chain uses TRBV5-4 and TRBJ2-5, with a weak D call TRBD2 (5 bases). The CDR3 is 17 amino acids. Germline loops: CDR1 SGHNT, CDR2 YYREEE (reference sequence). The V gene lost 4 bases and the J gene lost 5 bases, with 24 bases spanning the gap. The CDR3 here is CASSRGPRTGGGETQYF. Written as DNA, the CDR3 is TGTGCCAGCAGCCGCGGACCGCGGACCGGAGGCGGGGAGACCCAGTACTTC.

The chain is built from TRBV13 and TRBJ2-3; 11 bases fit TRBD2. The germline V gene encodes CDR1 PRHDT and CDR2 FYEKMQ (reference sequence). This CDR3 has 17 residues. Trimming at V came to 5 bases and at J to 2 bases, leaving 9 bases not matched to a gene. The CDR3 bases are TGTGCCAGCAGCCCCGAGGCTAGCGGGGGGACCACAGATACGCAGTATTTT. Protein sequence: CASSPEASGGTTDTQYF.

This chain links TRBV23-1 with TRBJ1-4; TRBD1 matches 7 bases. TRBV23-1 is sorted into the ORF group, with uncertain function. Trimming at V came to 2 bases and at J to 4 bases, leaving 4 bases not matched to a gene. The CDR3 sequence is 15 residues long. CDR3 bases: TGCGCCAGCAGTCAACCGACAGGGAATAATGAAAAACTGTTTTTT. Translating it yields CASSQPTGNNEKLFF.

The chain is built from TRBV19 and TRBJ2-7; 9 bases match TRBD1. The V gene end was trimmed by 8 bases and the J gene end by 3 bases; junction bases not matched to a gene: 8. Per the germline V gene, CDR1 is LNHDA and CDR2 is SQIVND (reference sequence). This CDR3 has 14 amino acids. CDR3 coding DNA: TGTGCCAGTGCCCCCGGGACAGGGTTCTACGAGCAGTACTTC. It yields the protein CASAPGTGFYEQYF.

In DNA form, the CDR3 reads TGTGCCAGCAGCGGTGAGGATGAGGCCCAGCATTTT. Translating gives CASSGEDEAQHF. The chain combines TRBV9 with TRBJ1-5; D uncertain. Germline V gene sequence: CDR1 SGDLS, CDR2 YYNGEE. The germline V and J ends were trimmed by 3 bases and 11 bases, with 12 bases remaining between them. CDR3 length equals 12 residues.

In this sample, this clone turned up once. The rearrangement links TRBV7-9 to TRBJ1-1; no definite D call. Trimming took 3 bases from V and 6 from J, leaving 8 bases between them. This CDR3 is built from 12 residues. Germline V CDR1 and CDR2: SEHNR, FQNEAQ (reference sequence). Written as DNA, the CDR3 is TGTGCCAGCAGCTTTTTTCCCTCTGAAGCTTTCTTT. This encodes CASSFFPSEAFF.

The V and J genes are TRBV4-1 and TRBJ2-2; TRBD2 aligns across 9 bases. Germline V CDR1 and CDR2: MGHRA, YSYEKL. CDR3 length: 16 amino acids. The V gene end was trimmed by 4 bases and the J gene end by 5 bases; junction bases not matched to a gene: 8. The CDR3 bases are TGCGCCAGCAGCCGCGGGAGGGGTGAGGGGACCGGGGAGCTGTTTTTT. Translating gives CASSRGRGEGTGELFF.

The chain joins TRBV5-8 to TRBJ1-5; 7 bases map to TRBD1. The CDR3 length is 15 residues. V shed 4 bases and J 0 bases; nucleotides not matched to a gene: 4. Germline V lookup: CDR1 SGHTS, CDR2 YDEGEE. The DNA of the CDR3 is TGTGCCAGCAGCGGCCAGGGGGTTAGCAATCAGCCCCAGCATTTT. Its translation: CASSGQGVSNQPQHF.

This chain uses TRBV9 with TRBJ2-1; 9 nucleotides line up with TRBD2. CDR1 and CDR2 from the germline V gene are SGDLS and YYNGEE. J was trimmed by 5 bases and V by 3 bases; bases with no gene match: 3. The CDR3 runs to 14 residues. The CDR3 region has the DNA TGTGCCAGCAGCGAGACTAGCGGAGACAATGAGCAGTTCTTC. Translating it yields CASSETSGDNEQFF.